What follows describes a single T cell receptor (beta chain). Participants spanned ages about 18 to 90 years and resided in 20 to 30 US areas. Profiled with immunoSEQ multiplex PCR; TCRdb holds only in-frame clones, not every one. The repertoire has 330,000 or so clones, 80% to 90% of them found once; the top ten carry 1.5% to 2%. CDR3 length: 15 amino acids. From germline, CDR1 is MNHEY and CDR2 SMNVEV (reference sequence). Trimming removed 6 bases from V and 1 base from J, with 15 bases in between. This specimen comes from a study of blood T cell repertoires in COVID-19. This sequence joins TRBV27 and TRBJ1-1, with D tentatively TRBD1 (5 bases). The TCR sequence derives from a man in his forties in a cohort exposed to, infected with or recovered from COVID-19 (not recorded which). Sequencing was carried out using PBMCs or T cells enriched from blood (not recorded which). CDR3 sequence (DNA): TGTGCCAGCAGGCCCCGGGGGGGACGGAACACTGAAGCTTTCTTT. Encoded protein: CASRPRGGRNTEAFF.